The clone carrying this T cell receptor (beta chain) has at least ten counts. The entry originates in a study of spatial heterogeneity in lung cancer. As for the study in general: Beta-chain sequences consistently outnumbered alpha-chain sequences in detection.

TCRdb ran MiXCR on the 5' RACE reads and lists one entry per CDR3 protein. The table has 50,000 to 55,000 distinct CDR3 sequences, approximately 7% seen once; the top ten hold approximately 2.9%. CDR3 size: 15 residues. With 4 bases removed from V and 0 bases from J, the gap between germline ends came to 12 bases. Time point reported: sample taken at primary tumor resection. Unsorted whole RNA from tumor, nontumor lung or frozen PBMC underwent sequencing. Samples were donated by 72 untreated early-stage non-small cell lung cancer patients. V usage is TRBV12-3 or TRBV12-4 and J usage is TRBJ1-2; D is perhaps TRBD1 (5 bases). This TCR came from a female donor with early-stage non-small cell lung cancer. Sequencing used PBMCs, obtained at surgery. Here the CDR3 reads CASSSRGDPNYGYTF. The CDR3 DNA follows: TGTGCCAGCAGTTCCAGAGGGGACCCTAACTATGGCTACACCTTC.